The 6 T cell receptor beta chains listed next were all sequenced from one sample in a study of T cell clonality in common variable immunodeficiency. TCRdb's table, derived via immunoSEQ multiplex PCR, lists solely in-frame clones and lacks some. The repertoire consists of approximately 42,000 clones, none detected only once. Sequencing was performed on peripheral blood mononuclear cells. These receptor sequences come from a person between 18 and 75 years old in good health.

At least ten counts were recorded for this clone. Read sequence stops 3 residues before the CDR3 end, and the germline J gene provides the missing end. The rearrangement joins TRBV7-8 to TRBJ1-4, with TRBD1 matching 7 bases. The CDR3 is 17 amino acids. Trimming took 5 bases from V and 6 from J; bases not matched to a gene: 15. Germline values: CDR1 SGHVS, CDR2 FQNEAQ. CDR3 DNA (partial): TGTGCCAGCAGCGGGGGGAGGGGGCAGATCGGCGATGAAAAA. It specifies CASSGGRGQIGDEK. The full CDR3 protein is CASSGGRGQIGDEKLFF.

This clone was seen ten or more times. Coverage ceases 3 residues before the CDR3 finishes, and the germline J gene fills in the end. J is TRBJ2-1 and V is TRBV2; TRBD2 matches 14 bases. Germline CDR1 and CDR2: SNHLY and FYNNEI. The J segment lost 0 bases and the V segment lost 7 bases, leaving 11 bases of the junction unmatched. The CDR3 covers 19 residues. The sequenced part of the CDR3 DNA is TGTGCCAGCAAAACACGGGGACTAGCGGGAGCCTTCTCCTACAATGAG. This gives the protein CASKTRGLAGAFSYNE. The full CDR3 sequence reads CASKTRGLAGAFSYNEQFF.

This clone has ten or more counts. The read terminates 3 residues ahead of where the CDR3 ends, so the germline J gene completes it. The chain carries TRBV6-1 and TRBJ2-7, with 10 bases aligning to TRBD1. Trimming took 3 bases from V and 2 from J; bases not matched to a gene: 7. CDR1 and CDR2 (germline): MNHNS, SASEGT. The CDR3 extends over 16 amino acids. The CDR3 bases that were read are TGTGCCAGCAGTGAGAAGGAGGGGACAGGGGCCTACGAG. Amino acids: CASSEKEGTGAYE. The complete CDR3 sequence is CASSEKEGTGAYEQYF.

The CDR3 here is CASRIRGINNDYTF. The covered CDR3 bases are TGTGCCAGTCGGATCAGGGGGATCAACAATGAC. The chain couples TRBV19 to TRBJ1-2; 7 bases are shared with TRBD1. The read stops 3 residues short of the end of the CDR3; the missing end is completed from the germline J gene. This CDR3 is built from 14 residues. From germline, CDR1 is LNHDA and CDR2 SQIVND (reference sequence).

This clone came up many times. From the germline J gene comes the end of the CDR3, since the read stops 3 residues before it. The V call is TRBV20-1, the J call TRBJ1-2; D may be TRBD1 (6 bases). Germline V gene sequence: CDR1 DFQATT, CDR2 SNEGSKA (reference sequence). The CDR3 contains 13 residues. The CDR3 loop is CSAEARAGDGYTF. The sequenced CDR3 bases are TGCAGTGCGGAGGCTCGGGCAGGGGACGGC.

This clone was detected only a few times. The CDR3 reads CASSGGGRDSNQPQHF. Partial CDR3 DNA: TGTGCCAGCAGTGGAGGGGGCAGGGATAGCAATCAGCCC. V usage is TRBV2 and J usage is TRBJ1-5; 7 positions agree with TRBD1. The read comes to an end 3 residues before the CDR3 does, leaving the germline J gene to fill in the end. Germline lookup yields CDR1 SNHLY and CDR2 FYNNEI. V shed 4 bases, J shed 0 bases, and the junction held 6 bases outside the gene matches. The CDR3 extends over 16 amino acids.